This T cell receptor beta chain was observed in a study of blood T cell repertoires in COVID-19. Study summary: COVID-19 samples from acute and convalescent phases originated in the United States, Italy and Spain. Sample material is recorded as cDNA or gDNA derived from T cells, B-cell-depleted T cells, or PBMCs.

Seattle's cohort entered during active infection and was followed longitudinally. This clone was counted only a few times. The assay was immunoSEQ multiplex PCR, and TCRdb's table has in-frame clones only and misses some. The sample consists of fewer than 450,000 clones, about nine tenths of them appearing once. This receptor was obtained from a woman between 70 and 85 years old with COVID-19, enrolled during active disease. The sequenced sample consisted of peripheral blood.

The CDR3 nucleotides are TGTGCCAGCAGTCCGGGACAGGGGATCACAGATACGCAGTATTTT. Amino acids: CASSPGQGITDTQYF. This rearrangement joins TRBV6-5 to TRBJ2-3; 10 bases are a match to TRBD1. V lost 5 bases and J lost 2; bases outside the gene matches: 4. The germline CDR1 and CDR2 sequences are MNHEY and SVGAGI. CDR3 length: 15 amino acids.